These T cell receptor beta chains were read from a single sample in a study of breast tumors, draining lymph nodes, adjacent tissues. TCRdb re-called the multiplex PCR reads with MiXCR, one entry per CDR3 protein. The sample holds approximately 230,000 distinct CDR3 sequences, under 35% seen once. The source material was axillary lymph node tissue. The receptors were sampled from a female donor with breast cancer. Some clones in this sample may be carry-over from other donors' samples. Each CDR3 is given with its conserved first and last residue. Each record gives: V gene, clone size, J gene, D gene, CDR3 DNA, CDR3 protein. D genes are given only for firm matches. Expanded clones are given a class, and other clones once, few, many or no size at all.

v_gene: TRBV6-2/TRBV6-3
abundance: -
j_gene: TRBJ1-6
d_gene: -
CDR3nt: TGTGCCAGCAGTCACTCGGGGACTAATAATTCACCCCTCCACTTT
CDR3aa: CASSHSGTNNSPLHF

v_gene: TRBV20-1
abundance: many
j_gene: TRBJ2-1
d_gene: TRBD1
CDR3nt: TGCAGTGCTAGTCCTAAAGGGACAGTCCTTTATGAGCAGTTCTTC
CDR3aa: CSASPKGTVLYEQFF

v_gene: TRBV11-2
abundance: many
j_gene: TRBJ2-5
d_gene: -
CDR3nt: TGTGCCAGCAGCTTCCGGACAGCTACCCTAGAGACCCAGTACTTC
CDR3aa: CASSFRTATLETQYF

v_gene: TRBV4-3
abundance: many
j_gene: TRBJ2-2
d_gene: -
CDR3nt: TGCGCCAGCAGGCCAGTGGGAGGGGGAATCGGGGAGCTGTTTTTT
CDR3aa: CASRPVGGGIGELFF

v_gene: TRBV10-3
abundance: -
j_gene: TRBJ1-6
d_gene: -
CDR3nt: TGTGCCATCAGTCACCCGGGACTTTCTTCACCCCACCACTTT
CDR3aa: CAISHPGLSSPHHF

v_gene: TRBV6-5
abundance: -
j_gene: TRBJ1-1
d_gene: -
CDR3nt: TGTGCCAGCAGTTACGAAGGGTACACTGAAGCTTTCTTT
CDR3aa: CASSYEGYTEAFF

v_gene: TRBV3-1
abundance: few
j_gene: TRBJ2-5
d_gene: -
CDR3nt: TGTGCCAGCAGCCATCGGGGACGGGGGGCCATAGTAGAGACCCAGTACTTC
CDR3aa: CASSHRGRGAIVETQYF

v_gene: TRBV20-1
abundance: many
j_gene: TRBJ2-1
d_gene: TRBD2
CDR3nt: TGCAGTGCTAGAGTCCCAACTAGCGGGAGAGGCGATGAGCAGTTCTTC
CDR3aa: CSARVPTSGRGDEQFF

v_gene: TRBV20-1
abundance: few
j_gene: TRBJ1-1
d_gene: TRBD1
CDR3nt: TGCAGTGCTTCCACAGGGGCGATGGCTGAAGCTTTCTTT
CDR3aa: CSASTGAMAEAFF

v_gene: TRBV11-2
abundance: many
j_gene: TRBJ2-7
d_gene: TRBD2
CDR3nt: TGTGCCAGCAGCTTAAGCGGGGGCTTCTACGAGCAGTACTTC
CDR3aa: CASSLSGGFYEQYF

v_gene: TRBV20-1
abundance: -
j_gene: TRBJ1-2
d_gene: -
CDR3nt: TGCAGTGCTAGCAGTAACTATGGCTACACCTTC
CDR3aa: CSASSNYGYTF

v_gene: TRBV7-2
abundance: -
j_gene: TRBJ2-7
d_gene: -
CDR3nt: TGTGCCAGCAGCCGCACAGGAAACTATGGCTGGCATCGCTACACCTACGAGCAGTACTTC
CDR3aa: CASSRTGNYGWHRYTYEQYF

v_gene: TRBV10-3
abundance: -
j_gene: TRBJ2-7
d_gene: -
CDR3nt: TGTGCCACGTGGGGGGCGGCCTACGAGCAGTACTTC
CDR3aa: CATWGAAYEQYF

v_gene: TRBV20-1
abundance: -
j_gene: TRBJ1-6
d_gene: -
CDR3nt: TGCAGTGCTAGAGTAGCAGGGGCCCCTCGAGAACCCCTCCACTTT
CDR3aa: CSARVAGAPREPLHF

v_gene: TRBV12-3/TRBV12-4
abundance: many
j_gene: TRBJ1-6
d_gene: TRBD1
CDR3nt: TGTGCCAGCAGTTTAACGGGACAGTATAATTCACCCCTCCACTTT
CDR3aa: CASSLTGQYNSPLHF

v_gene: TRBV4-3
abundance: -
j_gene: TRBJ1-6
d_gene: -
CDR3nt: TGCGCCAGCAGCCAAGAGCCTCGGGGGAATAATTCACCCCTCCACTTT
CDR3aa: CASSQEPRGNNSPLHF

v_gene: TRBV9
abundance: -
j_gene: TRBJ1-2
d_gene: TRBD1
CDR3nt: TGTGCCAGCAGCTCCCTCCCGGGACAGGGGGCGCATGGCTACACCTTC
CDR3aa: CASSSLPGQGAHGYTF

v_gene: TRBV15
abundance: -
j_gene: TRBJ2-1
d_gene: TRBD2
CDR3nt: TGTGCCACCCATCTAGCGGACTCCTACAATGAGCAGTTCTTC
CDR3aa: CATHLADSYNEQFF

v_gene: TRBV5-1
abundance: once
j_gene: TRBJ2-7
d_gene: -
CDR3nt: TGCGCCAGCAGCCCTGACGCGACCTACGACCAGTACTTC
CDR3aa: CASSPDATYDQYF

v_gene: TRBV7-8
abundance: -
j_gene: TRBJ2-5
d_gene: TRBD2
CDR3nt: TGTGCCAGCAGCTTGACTAGCGGGGGAGAGACCCAGTACTTC
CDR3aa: CASSLTSGGETQYF

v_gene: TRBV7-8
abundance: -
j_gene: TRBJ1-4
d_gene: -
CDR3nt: TGTGCCAGCAGTGCTAGAGACTCCTCAACTAATGAAAAACTGTTTTTT
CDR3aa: CASSARDSSTNEKLFF

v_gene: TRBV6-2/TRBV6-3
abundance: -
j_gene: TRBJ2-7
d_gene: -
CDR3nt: TGTGCCAGCAGTCCCCCGGGACATCCCTACGAGCAGTACTTC
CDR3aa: CASSPPGHPYEQYF

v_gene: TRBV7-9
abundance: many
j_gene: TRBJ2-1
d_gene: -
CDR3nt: TGTGCCAGCAGCCGGAGCTCCTACAATGAGCAGTTCTTC
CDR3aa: CASSRSSYNEQFF

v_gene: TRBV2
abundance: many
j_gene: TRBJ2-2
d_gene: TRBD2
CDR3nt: TGTGCCAGCAGTGAACAGGGACTAGCGGGAACCGGGGAGCTGTTTTTT
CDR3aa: CASSEQGLAGTGELFF

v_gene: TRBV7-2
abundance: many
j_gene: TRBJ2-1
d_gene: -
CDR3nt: TGTGCCAGCAGCGACTGGCCGGATGAGCAGTTCTTC
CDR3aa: CASSDWPDEQFF

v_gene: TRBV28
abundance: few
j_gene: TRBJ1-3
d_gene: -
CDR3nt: TGTGCCAGCAGTTTATTGTCGGGAAACACCATATATTTT
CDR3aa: CASSLLSGNTIYF

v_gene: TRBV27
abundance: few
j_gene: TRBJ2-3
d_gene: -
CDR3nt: TGTGCCAGCAGACGGGACTCCCGGGGGATAGATACGCAGTATTTT
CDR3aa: CASRRDSRGIDTQYF

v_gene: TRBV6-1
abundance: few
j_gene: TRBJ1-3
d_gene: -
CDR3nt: TGTGCCAGCTTACTTGGAAACACCATATATTTT
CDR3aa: CASLLGNTIYF

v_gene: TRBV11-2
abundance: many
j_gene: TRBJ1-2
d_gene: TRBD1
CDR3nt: TGTGCCAGCAGCTTGGGACAGGGGCTTGGCTACACCTTC
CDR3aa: CASSLGQGLGYTF

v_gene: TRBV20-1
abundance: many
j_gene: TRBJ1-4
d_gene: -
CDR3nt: TGCAGTGCACTTCACTATAATGAAAAACTGTTTTTT
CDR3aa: CSALHYNEKLFF

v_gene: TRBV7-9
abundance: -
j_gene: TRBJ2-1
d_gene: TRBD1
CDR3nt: TGTGCCAGCAGCTCCGGGACAGGTGGGAATGAGCAGTTCTTC
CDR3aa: CASSSGTGGNEQFF

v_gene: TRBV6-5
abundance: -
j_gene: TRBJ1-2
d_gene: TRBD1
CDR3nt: TGTGCCAGCAGTCATGAGACAGGGTGTGGCTACACCTTC
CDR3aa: CASSHETGCGYTF

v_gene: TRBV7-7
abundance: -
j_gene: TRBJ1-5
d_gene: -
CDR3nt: TGTGCTAGCGGGGCCGGGGGGCGCGTAAGCAATCAGCCCCAGCATTTT
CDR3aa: CASGAGGRVSNQPQHF

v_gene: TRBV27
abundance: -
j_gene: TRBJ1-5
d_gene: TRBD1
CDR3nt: TGTGCCAGCAGTTTAGTTGGGACAGGCAATCAGCCCCAGCATTTT
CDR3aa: CASSLVGTGNQPQHF

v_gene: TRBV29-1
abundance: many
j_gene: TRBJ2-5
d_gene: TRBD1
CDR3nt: TGCAGCGTTCAATCCGGGACAGGGTTAGAGACCCAGTACTTC
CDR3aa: CSVQSGTGLETQYF

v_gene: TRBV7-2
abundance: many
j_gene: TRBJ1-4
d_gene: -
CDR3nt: TGTGCCAGCAGCAAAGATCCTCTTAATGAAAAACTGTTTTTT
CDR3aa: CASSKDPLNEKLFF

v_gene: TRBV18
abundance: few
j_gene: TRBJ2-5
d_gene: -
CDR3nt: TGTGCCAGCTCCCTAATCAAAGAGACCCAGTACTTC
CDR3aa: CASSLIKETQYF

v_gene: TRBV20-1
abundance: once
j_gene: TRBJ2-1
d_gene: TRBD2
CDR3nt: TGCAGTGCGATTGCACTAGCGGGACACAATGAGCAGTTCTTC
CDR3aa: CSAIALAGHNEQFF

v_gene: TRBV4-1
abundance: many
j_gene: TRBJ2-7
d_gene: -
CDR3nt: TGCGCCAGCAGCCAAGATCCAGCGCCCTACGAGCAGTACTTC
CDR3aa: CASSQDPAPYEQYF

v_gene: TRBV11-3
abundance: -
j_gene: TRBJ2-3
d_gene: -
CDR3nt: TGTGCCAGCAGCCCGGGTCACACAGATACGCAGTATTTT
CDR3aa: CASSPGHTDTQYF

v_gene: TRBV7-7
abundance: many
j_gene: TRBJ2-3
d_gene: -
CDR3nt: TGTGCTAGCAGCTTAGGGGAGAGCACAGATACGCAGTATTTT
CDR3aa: CASSLGESTDTQYF

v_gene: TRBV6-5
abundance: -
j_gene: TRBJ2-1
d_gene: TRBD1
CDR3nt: TGTGCCAGCAGTCACAGGGGGAGCAATGAGCAGTTCTTC
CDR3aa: CASSHRGSNEQFF

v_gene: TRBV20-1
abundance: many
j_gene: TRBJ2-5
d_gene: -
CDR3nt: TGCAGTGCTCCGGAAGACGGTATGGAAGCCCAGTACTTC
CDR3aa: CSAPEDGMEAQYF

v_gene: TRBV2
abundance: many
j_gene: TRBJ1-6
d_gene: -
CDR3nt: TGTGCCAGCACCCCACTCGGACAGTATAATTCACCCCTCCACTTT
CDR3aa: CASTPLGQYNSPLHF

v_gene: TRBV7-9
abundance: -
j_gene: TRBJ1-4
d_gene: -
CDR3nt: TGTGCCAGCAGCCGGGACTTGGGCGCAACTAATGAAAAACTGTTTTTT
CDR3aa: CASSRDLGATNEKLFF

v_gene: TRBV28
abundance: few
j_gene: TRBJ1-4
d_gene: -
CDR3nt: TGTGCCAGCAGTTTACCCGGAACCATTGAAAAACTGTTTTTT
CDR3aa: CASSLPGTIEKLFF

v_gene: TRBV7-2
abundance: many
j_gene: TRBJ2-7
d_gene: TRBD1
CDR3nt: TGTGCCAGCAGCTTAGCTGGTGGACAGGGGCCTTACTACGAGCAGTACTTC
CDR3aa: CASSLAGGQGPYYEQYF

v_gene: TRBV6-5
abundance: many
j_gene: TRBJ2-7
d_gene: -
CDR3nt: TGTGCCAGCAGTTACTCAGGAGGGGTCTACGAGCAGTACTTC
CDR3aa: CASSYSGGVYEQYF

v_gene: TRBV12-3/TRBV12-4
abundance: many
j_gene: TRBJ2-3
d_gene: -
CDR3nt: TGTGCCAGCAGGCGCAGGGGCTTGGGCACAGATACGCAGTATTTT
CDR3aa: CASRRRGLGTDTQYF

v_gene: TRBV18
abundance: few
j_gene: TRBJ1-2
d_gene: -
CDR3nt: TGTGCCAGCTCACCGGAGTTAGCTAACTATGGCTACACCTTC
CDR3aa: CASSPELANYGYTF

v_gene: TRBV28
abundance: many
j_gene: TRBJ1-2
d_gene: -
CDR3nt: TGTGCCAGCAGGCCTCCGCCCCCGGGGGACTATGGCTACACCTTC
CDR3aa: CASRPPPPGDYGYTF

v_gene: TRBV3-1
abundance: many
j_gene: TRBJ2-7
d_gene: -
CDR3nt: TGTGCCAGCAGCCCACACGCGAGTCGGTACGAGCAGTACTTC
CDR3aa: CASSPHASRYEQYF

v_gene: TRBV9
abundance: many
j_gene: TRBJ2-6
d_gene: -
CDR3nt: TGTGCCAGCAGCGCCCCCCCGACAGGAGCTGGGGCCAACGTCCTGACTTTC
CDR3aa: CASSAPPTGAGANVLTF

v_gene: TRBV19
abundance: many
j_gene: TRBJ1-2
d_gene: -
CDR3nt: TGTGCCAGTAGTATTGTACAGGGAGGAAACTATGGCTACACCTTC
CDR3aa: CASSIVQGGNYGYTF

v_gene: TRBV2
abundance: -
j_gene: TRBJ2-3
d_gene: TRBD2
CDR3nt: TGTGCCAGCAGTGTTCTAGCGGGCTTCAGCACAGATACGCAGTATTTT
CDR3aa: CASSVLAGFSTDTQYF

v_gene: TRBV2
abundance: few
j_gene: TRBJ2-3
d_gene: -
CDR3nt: TGTGCCAGCAGGAGGACGGGAGTTGCAGATACGCAGTATTTT
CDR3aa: CASRRTGVADTQYF

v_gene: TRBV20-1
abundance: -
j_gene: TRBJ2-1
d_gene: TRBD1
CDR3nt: TGCAGTGCGCGAGAAGGGGGCTCGGGCAATGAGCAGTTCTTC
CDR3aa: CSAREGGSGNEQFF

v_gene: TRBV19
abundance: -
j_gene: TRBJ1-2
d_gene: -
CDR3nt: TGTGCCAGTAGTATAGATCGCCCCGGAGCTAACTATGGCTACACCTTC
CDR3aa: CASSIDRPGANYGYTF

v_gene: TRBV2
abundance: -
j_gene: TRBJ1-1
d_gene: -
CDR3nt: TGTGCCAGCAGTGAAGGTAGGCCCGAAGGCGCTTTCTTT
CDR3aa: CASSEGRPEGAFF